This T cell receptor (beta chain) was profiled in a study of CD8 T cells in ankylosing spondylitis. Whole-study findings and limits: As reported, disease-linked clones showed significant enrichment in matched ankylosing spondylitis synovial fluid.

Germline loops: CDR1 SNHLY, CDR2 FYNNEI. Trimming shortened V by 2 bases and J by 9 bases, and 11 bases separated the two germline ends. The CDR3 spans 12 residues. Turning to this clonotype: As yet, its antigen is unknown.

For TCR beta, libraries came from quantitative 5'-RACE with molecular barcodes. Using its own MiXCR run on the 5' RACE reads, TCRdb lists one record per CDR3 protein. The repertoire holds 200,000 to 300,000 distinct CDR3 sequences, with about 10% as singletons. Sequencing was performed on blood, either unsorted or a sorted T cell fraction (not recorded which). The TCR was taken from a male donor with ankylosing spondylitis or in good health (not recorded which). The rearrangement joins TRBV2 to TRBJ2-7; D gene unclear. CDR3 protein: CASSENRLGQYF. For the CDR3, the DNA is TGTGCCAGCAGTGAAAATAGATTGGGGCAGTACTTC.